This note documents a single TCR beta chain sequence. Its target is not known. The primer mix had 60 Vbeta and 13 Jbeta primers. How the authors handled the data: A later analysis tallied approximately 78 million unique TCR beta chains, approximately 11 million of them shared. Repertoires were generated with immunoSEQ multiplex PCR, while TCRdb's copy carries only in-frame clones and drops some. The V and J calls and clone size are taken from that table; D and trimming were inferred from the DNA. The sample records roughly 150,000 clones, around four fifths being singletons. The data were taken from a study of cytomegalovirus exposure and HLA in healthy donors. Trimming cost V 6 bases and J 7 bases, with 16 bases left between them. CDR3 size: 14 residues. In germline, CDR1 is LNHDA, CDR2 SQIVND (reference sequence). Study observations and caveats: Cytomegalovirus status was reportedly diagnosed by the classifier with high specificity and sensitivity.

The clonotype was recovered from a man between 18 and 35 years old in good health and CMV-seropositive. The sequencing sample was made of PBMCs. V and J are TRBV19 and TRBJ2-1; tentative D call: TRBD2 (6 bases). The CDR3 here is CASSPRDSINEQFF. In DNA form, the CDR3 reads TGTGCCAGTAGCCCCCGGGACTCCATAAATGAGCAGTTCTTC.